The 9 T cell receptor beta chains below come from one sample, sequenced in a study of T cells in women clearing cervical HPV infection. Clones were sequenced by immunoSEQ multiplex PCR, and TCRdb holds only the in-frame ones, with some missing. The record lists some 16,000 clones, of which the ten most abundant hold about 10%. The sequencing sample was made of blood buffy coat. These receptors originate from a woman aged 18 to 75 with a cervical HPV16 infection that either progressed to CIN3+ or cleared (not recorded which).

Worth noting for this clone: The CDR3 goes on 3 residues after the read ends, and that part is filled in from the germline J gene. This chain connects TRBV7-2 to TRBJ1-2, with D perhaps TRBD1 (6 bases). The V gene's germline CDR1 is SGHTA and CDR2 FQGNSA. Trimming took off 0 bases at V and 6 bases at J, with 8 bases between the two ends. The CDR3 has 13 amino acids. The CDR3 DNA, read in part, is TGTGCCAGCAGCTTAGCATCAGGGGATGGC. Translated, it gives CASSLASGDG. The CDR3 in its entirety is CASSLASGDGYTF.

As for this clone: The missing CDR3 end, 3 residues past where the read stops, is filled in from the germline J gene. The genes are TRBV5-5 and TRBJ1-6; the D gene is possibly TRBD1 (5 bases). Trimming left V 1 base short and J 5 bases short, with 10 bases between. Germline assignment: CDR1 SGHKS and CDR2 YYEKEE (reference sequence). The CDR3 spans 15 residues. The CDR3 reads CASSLRQSDNSPLHF. The sequenced CDR3 bases are TGTGCCAGCAGCTTGCGACAGTCAGATAATTCACCC.

Remarks on this clone: The read finishes 3 residues shy of the CDR3 end, and the germline J gene is used to complete it. The rearrangement uses TRBV30 and TRBJ2-3, with D unclear. CDR1 and CDR2 from the germline V gene are GTSNPN and SVGIG (reference sequence). Trimming removed 4 bases at V and 0 bases at J, with 14 bases between. This CDR3 has 15 residues. Partial CDR3 DNA: TGTGCCTGGAAGTTAAAAGGGTTTAGCACAGATACG. Its protein is CAWKLKGFSTDT. The full CDR3 protein is CAWKLKGFSTDTQYF.

Concerning this clone itself: Read sequence stops 3 residues before the CDR3 end, and the germline J gene provides the missing end. The V and J genes are TRBV5-6 and TRBJ1-5; no firm D call. CDR3 length: 15 residues. Germline CDR1 and CDR2: SGHDT and YYEEEE. With 0 bases removed from V and 6 bases from J, the gap between germline ends came to 13 bases. The sequenced part of the CDR3 DNA is TGTGCCAGCAGCTTGGCGGCGGGGTATGTTCAGCCC. The encoded protein is CASSLAAGYVQP. The CDR3 in its entirety is CASSLAAGYVQPQHF. Based on the CDR3 plus reference TRBV5-6 and TRBJ1-5, the full variable domain is DAGVTQSPTHLIKTRGQQVTLRCSPKSGHDTVSWYQQALGQGPQFIFQYYEEEERQRGNFPDRFSGHQFPNYSSELNVNALLLGDSALYLCASSLAAGYVQPQHFGDGTRLSIL.

Note on this clone: Read coverage stops 3 residues before the CDR3 terminus; the germline J gene supplies the remainder. The V and J genes are TRBV5-4 and TRBJ1-3; TRBD1 matches at 9 bases. Germline assignment: CDR1 SGHNT and CDR2 YYREEE (reference sequence). The CDR3 length is 16 residues. Germline trimming cut 3 bases from V and 0 bases from J; bases unmatched to any gene: 4. CDR3 in amino acids: CASSSPGQGSGNTIYF. Incomplete CDR3 DNA: TGTGCCAGCAGCTCCCCGGGACAGGGCTCTGGAAACACC.

The CDR3 is CASSLFRVQPQHF. Partial CDR3 DNA: TGTGCCAGCAGTTTATTCCGGGTTCAGCCC. The chain has TRBV28 and TRBJ1-5, with D hard to call. The read stops 3 residues short of the end of the CDR3; the missing end is completed from the germline J gene. This CDR3 has 13 residues. With 1 base removed from V and 6 bases from J, the gap between germline ends came to 7 bases. In germline, CDR1 is MDHEN, CDR2 SYDVKM.

As to this clone: Read coverage stops 3 residues before the CDR3 terminus; the germline J gene supplies the remainder. V gene TRBV6-2 or TRBV6-3 combines with J gene TRBJ2-3, with 12 positions matching TRBD2. This CDR3 is built from 17 residues. From germline, CDR1 is MNHEY and CDR2 SVGEGT. V shed 4 bases and J 4 bases; nucleotides not matched to a gene: 9. CDR3 DNA (partial): TGTGCCAGCAGTTCGCGACTAGCGGGAGCGAGGGCAGATACG. It is translated as CASSSRLAGARADT. In full, the CDR3 reads CASSSRLAGARADTQYF.

With regard to this clone: Read coverage stops 3 residues before the CDR3 terminus; the germline J gene supplies the remainder. This chain links TRBV18 with TRBJ1-1; a weak D match, TRBD1 (6 bases). There are 14 residues in the CDR3. V lost 2 bases, J lost 0 bases, and 7 bases lay in between. Looked up from germline, CDR1 is KGHSH and CDR2 is LQKENI. The CDR3: CASSPWDMNTEAFF. The sequenced part of the CDR3 DNA is TGTGCCAGCTCACCATGGGACATGAACACTGAA. Filled out from reference TRBV18 and TRBJ1-1, the complete variable domain reads NAGVMQNPRHLVRRRGQEARLRCSPMKGHSHVYWYRQLPEEGLKFMVYLQKENIIDESGMPKERFSAEFPKEGPSILRIQQVVRGDSAAYFCASSPWDMNTEAFFGQGTRLTVV.

On this clone itself: From the germline J gene comes the end of the CDR3, since the read stops 3 residues before it. The chain carries TRBV12-3 or TRBV12-4 and TRBJ1-4; 7 bases fit TRBD1. The ends lost 2 bases at V and 7 bases at J; junction bases unmatched: 10. The CDR3 spans 16 residues. CDR3 DNA, as far as it was read: TGTGCCAGCAGTTTAAAATCGGGCAGGGGGACTGAAAAA. Translated: CASSLKSGRGTEK. The CDR3 in full is CASSLKSGRGTEKLFF.